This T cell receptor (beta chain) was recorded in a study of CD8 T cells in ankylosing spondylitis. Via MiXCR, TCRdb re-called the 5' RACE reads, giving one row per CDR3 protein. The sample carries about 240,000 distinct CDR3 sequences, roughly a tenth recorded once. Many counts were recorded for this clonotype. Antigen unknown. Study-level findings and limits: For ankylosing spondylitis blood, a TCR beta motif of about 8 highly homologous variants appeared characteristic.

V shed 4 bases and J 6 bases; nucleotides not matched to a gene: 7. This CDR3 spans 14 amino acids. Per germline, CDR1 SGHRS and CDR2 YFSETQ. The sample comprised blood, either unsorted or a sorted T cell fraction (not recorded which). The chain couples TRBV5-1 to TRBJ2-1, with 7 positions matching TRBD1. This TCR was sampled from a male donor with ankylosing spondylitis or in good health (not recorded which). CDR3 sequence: CASSPTRQGNEQFF. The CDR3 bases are TGCGCCAGCAGCCCAACCCGACAGGGCAATGAGCAGTTCTTC.